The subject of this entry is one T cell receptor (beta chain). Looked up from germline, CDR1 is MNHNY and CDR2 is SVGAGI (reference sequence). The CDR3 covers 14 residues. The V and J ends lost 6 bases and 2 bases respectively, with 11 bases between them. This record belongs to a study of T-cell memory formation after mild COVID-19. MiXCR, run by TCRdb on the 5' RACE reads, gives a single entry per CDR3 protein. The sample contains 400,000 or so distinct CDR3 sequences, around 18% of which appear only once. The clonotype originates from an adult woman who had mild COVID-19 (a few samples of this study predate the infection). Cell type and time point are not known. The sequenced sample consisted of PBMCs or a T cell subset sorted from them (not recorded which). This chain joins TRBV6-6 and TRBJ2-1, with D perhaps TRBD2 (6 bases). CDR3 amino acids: CASRRDSAYNEQFF. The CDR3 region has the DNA TGTGCCAGCAGGCGGGACTCAGCCTACAATGAGCAGTTCTTC.